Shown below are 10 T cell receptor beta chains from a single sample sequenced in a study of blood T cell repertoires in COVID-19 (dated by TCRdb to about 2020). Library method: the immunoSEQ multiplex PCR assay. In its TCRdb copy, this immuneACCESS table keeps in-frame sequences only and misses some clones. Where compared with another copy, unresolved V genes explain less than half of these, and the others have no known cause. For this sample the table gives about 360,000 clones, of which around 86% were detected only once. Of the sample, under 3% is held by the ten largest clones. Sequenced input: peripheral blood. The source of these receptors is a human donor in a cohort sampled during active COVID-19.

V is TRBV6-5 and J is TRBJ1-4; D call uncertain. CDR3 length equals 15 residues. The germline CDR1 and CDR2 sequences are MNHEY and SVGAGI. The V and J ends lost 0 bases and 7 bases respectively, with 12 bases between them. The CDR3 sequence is CASSYSASVSEKLFF. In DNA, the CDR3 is TGTGCCAGCAGTTACTCTGCAAGTGTGAGTGAAAAACTGTTTTTT.

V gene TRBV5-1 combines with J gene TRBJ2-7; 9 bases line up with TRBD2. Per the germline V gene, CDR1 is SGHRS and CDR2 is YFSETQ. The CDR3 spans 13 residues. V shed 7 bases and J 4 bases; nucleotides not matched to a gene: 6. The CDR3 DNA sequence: TGCGCCAGCCCAGGCGGGGGGGCTTACGAGCAGTACTTC. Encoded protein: CASPGGGAYEQYF.

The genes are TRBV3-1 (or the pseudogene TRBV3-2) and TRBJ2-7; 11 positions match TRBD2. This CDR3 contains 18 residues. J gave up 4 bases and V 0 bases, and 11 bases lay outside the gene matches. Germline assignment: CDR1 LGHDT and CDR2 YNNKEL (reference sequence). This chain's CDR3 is CASSQETDSGRAGYEQYF. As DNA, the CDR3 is TGTGCCAGCAGCCAAGAGACGGATAGCGGGAGGGCCGGTTACGAGCAGTACTTC.

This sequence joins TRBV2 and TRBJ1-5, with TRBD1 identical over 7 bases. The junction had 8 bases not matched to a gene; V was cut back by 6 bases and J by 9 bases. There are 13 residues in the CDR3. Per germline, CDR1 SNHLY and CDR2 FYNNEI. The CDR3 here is CASSGRGLGPQHF. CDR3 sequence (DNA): TGTGCCAGCAGCGGGAGGGGGCTCGGGCCCCAGCATTTT.

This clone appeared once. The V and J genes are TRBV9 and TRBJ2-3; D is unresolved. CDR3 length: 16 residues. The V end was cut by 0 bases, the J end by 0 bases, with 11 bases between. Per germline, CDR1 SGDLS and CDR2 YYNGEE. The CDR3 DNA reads TGTGCCAGCAGCGTAGGAGGCGGAGAAAGCACAGATACGCAGTATTTT. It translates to CASSVGGGESTDTQYF.

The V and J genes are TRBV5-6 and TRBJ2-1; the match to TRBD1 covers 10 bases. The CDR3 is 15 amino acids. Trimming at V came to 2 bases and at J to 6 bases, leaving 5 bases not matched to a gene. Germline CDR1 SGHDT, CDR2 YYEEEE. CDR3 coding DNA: TGTGCCAGCAGCTTTATGGGACAGGGGACCAATGAGCAGTTCTTC. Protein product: CASSFMGQGTNEQFF. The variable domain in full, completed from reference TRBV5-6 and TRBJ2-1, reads DAGVTQSPTHLIKTRGQQVTLRCSPKSGHDTVSWYQQALGQGPQFIFQYYEEEERQRGNFPDRFSGHQFPNYSSELNVNALLLGDSALYLCASSFMGQGTNEQFFGPGTRLTVL.

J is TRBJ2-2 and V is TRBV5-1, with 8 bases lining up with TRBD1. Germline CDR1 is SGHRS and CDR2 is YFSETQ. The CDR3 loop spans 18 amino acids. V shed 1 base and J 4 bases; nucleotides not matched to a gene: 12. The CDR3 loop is CASSLPPKGQGFTGELFF. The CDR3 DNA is TGCGCCAGCAGCTTGCCTCCTAAAGGACAGGGATTCACCGGGGAGCTGTTTTTT. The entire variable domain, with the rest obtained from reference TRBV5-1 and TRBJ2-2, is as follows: KAGVTQTPRYLIKTRGQQVTLSCSPISGHRSVSWYQQTPGQGLQFLFEYFSETQRNKGNFPGRFSGRQFSNSRSEMNVSTLELGDSALYLCASSLPPKGQGFTGELFFGEGSRLTVL.

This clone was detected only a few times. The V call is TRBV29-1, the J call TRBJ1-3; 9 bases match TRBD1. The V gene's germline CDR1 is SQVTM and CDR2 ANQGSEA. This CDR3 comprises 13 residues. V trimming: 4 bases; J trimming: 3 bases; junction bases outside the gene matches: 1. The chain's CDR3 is CSVGTGVGNTIYF. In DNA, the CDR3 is TGCAGCGTTGGGACAGGGGTTGGAAACACCATATATTTT.

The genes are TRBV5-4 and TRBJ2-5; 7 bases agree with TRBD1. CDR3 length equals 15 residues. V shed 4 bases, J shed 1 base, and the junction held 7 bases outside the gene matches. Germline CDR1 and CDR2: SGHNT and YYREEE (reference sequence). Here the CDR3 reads CASSTGTAVQETQYF. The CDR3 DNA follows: TGTGCCAGCAGCACCGGGACAGCCGTCCAAGAGACCCAGTACTTC. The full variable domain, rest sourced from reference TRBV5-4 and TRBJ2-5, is ETGVTQSPTHLIKTRGQQVTLRCSSQSGHNTVSWYQQALGQGPQFIFQYYREEENGRGNFPPRFSGLQFPNYSSELNVNALELDDSALYLCASSTGTAVQETQYFGPGTRLLVL.

The DNA for the CDR3 is TGTGCCAGCAGCGTAAGTGGACAGACGAACACTGAAGCTTTCTTT. Residues: CASSVSGQTNTEAFF. The genes are TRBV9 and TRBJ1-1; TRBD1 is a possible D gene (6 bases). CDR1 is SGDLS, CDR2 YYNGEE, per germline. V was shortened by 1 base and J by 1 base, with 11 bases between the two germline ends. CDR3 length: 15 residues.